These 19 T cell receptor beta chains were sequenced from one sample in a study of Ad26.COV2.S vaccination and SARS-CoV-2 variants. Some clones are missing from TCRdb's copy, which holds only in-frame ones; the method was immunoSEQ multiplex PCR. The table lists 400,000 to 450,000 clones, about 92% of them singletons. As to treatment: about 20 received Ad26.COV2.S at low or high dose, single or two shots; about 5 received placebo; per-sample allocation not given. At day 63 after the first vaccine or placebo injection, samples were drawn. Here the sequenced sample was peripheral blood, taken in a trial of Ad26.COV2.S vaccine versus placebo. The receptors originated from a person between 18 and 65 years old who received the Ad26.COV2.S COVID-19 vaccine or a placebo.

This sequence joins TRBV28 and TRBJ2-5, with no clear D. CDR3 size: 15 residues. The V end was cut by 4 bases, the J end by 1 base, with 13 bases between. Germline V lookup: CDR1 MDHEN, CDR2 SYDVKM. CDR3 protein: CASSSPGHSQETQYF. The CDR3 DNA sequence: TGTGCCAGCAGTTCCCCCGGCCACAGCCAAGAGACCCAGTACTTC. Variable domain in full (rest from reference TRBV28 and TRBJ2-5): DVKVTQSSRYLVKRTGEKVFLECVQDMDHENMFWYRQDPGLGLRLIYFSYDVKMKEKGDIPEGYSVSREKKERFSLILESASTNQTSMYLCASSSPGHSQETQYFGPGTRLLVL.

The chain links TRBV11-2 to TRBJ2-5; 9 nucleotides line up with TRBD1. This CDR3 spans 15 amino acids. V was clipped by 4 bases and J by 1 base; unmatched bases: 4. Germline CDR1 SGHAT, CDR2 FQNNGV. The CDR3 region is CASSSRDRVQETQYF. DNA for the CDR3: TGTGCCAGCAGCTCCCGGGACAGGGTCCAAGAGACCCAGTACTTC. The whole variable domain, filled in from reference TRBV11-2 and TRBJ2-5, reads EAGVAQSPRYKIIEKRQSVAFWCNPISGHATLYWYQQILGQGPKLLIQFQNNGVVDDSQLPKDRFSAERLKGVDSTLKIQPAKLEDSAVYLCASSSRDRVQETQYFGPGTRLLVL.

This clone occurred a few times. The rearrangement uses TRBV18 and TRBJ2-7; 8 bases map to TRBD1. Looked up from germline, CDR1 is KGHSH and CDR2 is LQKENI. V trimming: 2 bases; J trimming: 1 base; junction bases outside the gene matches: 4. This CDR3 region has 15 residues. CDR3 DNA: TGTGCCAGCTCACCAGGACAGGGTGGATCCTACGAGCAGTACTTC. This sequence encodes CASSPGQGGSYEQYF.

The chain has TRBV5-1 and TRBJ1-2; 7 bases line up with TRBD1. The CDR3 has 15 amino acids. CDR1 is SGHRS and CDR2 is YFSETQ in the germline V gene. The V segment lost 0 bases and the J segment 3 bases; nucleotides outside the gene matches: 5. The CDR3, as DNA: TGCGCCAGCAGCTTGGAGGTAGGGGGCTACTATGGCTACACCTTC. This sequence encodes CASSLEVGGYYGYTF. Variable domain in full (rest from reference TRBV5-1 and TRBJ1-2): KAGVTQTPRYLIKTRGQQVTLSCSPISGHRSVSWYQQTPGQGLQFLFEYFSETQRNKGNFPGRFSGRQFSNSRSEMNVSTLELGDSALYLCASSLEVGGYYGYTFGSGTRLTVV.

V gene TRBV19 combines with J gene TRBJ1-2; TRBD1 aligns across 8 bases. With V trimmed by 5 bases and J by 0 bases, 11 bases remained unmatched. The length of the CDR3 is 17 residues. Germline V gene data show CDR1 as LNHDA and CDR2 as SQIVND (reference sequence). The CDR3 DNA follows: TGTGCCAGTAGTGTGCGTGGACAGGGATTGTCTAACTATGGCTACACCTTC. Its translation is CASSVRGQGLSNYGYTF.

V usage is TRBV28 and J usage is TRBJ2-7; 9 bases align to TRBD1. CDR3 length equals 15 residues. V dropped 4 bases and J dropped 0; count of bases not matched to a gene: 4. In germline, CDR1 is MDHEN, CDR2 SYDVKM. In nucleotides, the CDR3 is TGTGCCAGCAGTTGGGACAGGGTTGGCTCCTACGAGCAGTACTTC. Its protein is CASSWDRVGSYEQYF.

This clone was seen many times. This chain links TRBV4-2 with TRBJ1-6; 9 positions agree with TRBD1. CDR3 length: 16 residues. Germline CDR1 and CDR2: LGHNA and YNFKEQ. Losses at the gene ends were 0 bases for V and 6 bases for J; bases not matched to a gene: 3. The CDR3 nucleotides read TGTGCCAGCAGCCAAGATCCGGGACAGGGTAATTCACCCCTCCACTTT. Protein sequence: CASSQDPGQGNSPLHF.

V and J are TRBV9 and TRBJ2-2; maybe TRBD1 (6 bases). The CDR3 spans 15 residues. CDR1 SGDLS and CDR2 YYNGEE come from the germline V gene. V lost 3 bases, J lost 1 base, and 10 bases lay in between. CDR3 coding DNA: TGTGCCAGCAGCGAGGGACATTGGAACACCGGGGAGCTGTTTTTT. Residues: CASSEGHWNTGELFF.

V and J are TRBV18 and TRBJ1-6; possible D gene TRBD1, 6 bases. The CDR3 sequence is 16 residues long. CDR1 and CDR2 (germline): KGHSH, LQKENI. V was shortened by 6 bases and J by 7 bases, with 19 bases between the two germline ends. This CDR3 is CASSPAGARLNSPLHF. The DNA of the CDR3 is TGTGCCAGCTCGCCGGCAGGGGCGCGTTTGAATTCACCCCTCCACTTT.

CDR3 protein: CASSQDPGGRVLSGANVLTF. The CDR3 region has the DNA TGTGCCAGCAGCCAAGATCCCGGGGGCAGGGTTCTCTCTGGGGCCAACGTCCTGACTTTC. The rearrangement joins TRBV14 to TRBJ2-6, with D perhaps given as TRBD1 or TRBD2 (6 bases each). CDR1 is SGHDN and CDR2 is FVKESK in the germline V gene. This CDR3 region has 20 residues. Trimming cost V 0 bases and J 0 bases, with 18 bases left between them.

The V and J genes are TRBV7-2 and TRBJ2-3; tentative D call: TRBD2 (6 bases). Germline V gene sequence: CDR1 SGHTA, CDR2 FQGNSA. V lost 1 base, J lost 4 bases, and 24 bases lay in between. The CDR3 is 19 residues long. The CDR3 loop is CASSLVPPRRVRGSDTQYF. CDR3 bases: TGTGCCAGCAGCTTAGTGCCCCCCAGAAGGGTGCGGGGATCAGATACGCAGTATTTT. Full variable domain (rest looked up from reference TRBV7-2 and TRBJ2-3): GAGVSQSPSNKVTEKGKDVELRCDPISGHTALYWYRQSLGQGLEFLIYFQGNSAPDKSGLPSDRFSAERTGGSVSTLTIQRTQQEDSAVYLCASSLVPPRRVRGSDTQYFGPGTRLTVL.

The chain is built from TRBV3-1 (or the pseudogene TRBV3-2) and TRBJ2-7, with 7 bases matching TRBD2. This CDR3 is built from 17 residues. The ends lost 8 bases at V and 7 bases at J; junction bases unmatched: 23. CDR1 and CDR2 from the germline V gene are LGHDT and YNNKEL (reference sequence). The CDR3 sequence: CASPKPIAGEGRKEQYF. CDR3 bases: TGTGCCAGCCCCAAACCTATTGCGGGGGAGGGCCGAAAAGAGCAGTACTTC.

The chain uses TRBV7-9 and TRBJ2-1; 10 bases align to TRBD2. The CDR3 totals 16 residues. CDR1 is SEHNR and CDR2 is FQNEAQ in the germline V gene (reference sequence). V lost 7 bases to trimming and J lost 6 bases; unmatched junction nucleotides: 12. The CDR3 DNA reads as TGTGCCAGCACCGAAACTAGCGGGGTAAATTTCAATGAGCAGTTCTTC. It translates to CASTETSGVNFNEQFF.

Turning to this clone: Different DNA sequences within this sample yield the same CDR3. The chain is built from TRBV5-1 and TRBJ2-2, with D maybe TRBD2 (5 bases). Trimming shortened V by 2 bases and J by 2 bases, and 7 bases separated the two germline ends. Germline V CDR1 and CDR2: SGHRS, YFSETQ. The CDR3 totals 14 residues. The CDR3 nucleotides read TGCGCCAGCAGCTTAGGACTCAACACCGGGGAGCTGTTTTTT. Its protein is CASSLGLNTGELFF.

The gene calls are TRBV5-1 and TRBJ1-1; D unresolved. CDR3 length equals 15 residues. Germline CDR1 reads SGHRS; CDR2 reads YFSETQ. V dropped 0 bases and J dropped 2 bases, with 11 bases sitting between them. The CDR3 here is CASSLVLRPNTEAFF. The CDR3 nucleotides are TGCGCCAGCAGCTTGGTTCTCAGACCAAACACTGAAGCTTTCTTT.

The V gene is TRBV28, the J gene TRBJ1-5, with a tentative D call TRBD1 (5 bases). Germline assignment: CDR1 MDHEN and CDR2 SYDVKM. The CDR3 contains 15 residues. Trimming removed 2 bases at V and 6 bases at J, with 14 bases between. CDR3 loop: CASSLDSAWGQPQHF. CDR3 DNA: TGTGCCAGCAGTTTAGACAGCGCGTGGGGTCAGCCCCAGCATTTT.

This clone was detected only once. This chain uses TRBV6-5 with TRBJ2-3; 7 bases fit TRBD1. The CDR3 contains 13 residues. J was trimmed by 2 bases and V by 9 bases; bases with no gene match: 5. Germline CDR1 and CDR2: MNHEY and SVGAGI. CDR3 residues: CASATGFTDTQYF. The CDR3, as DNA: TGTGCCAGTGCGACAGGGTTCACAGATACGCAGTATTTT.

In nucleotides, the CDR3 is TGTGCCAGCAGCGGGCGACTAGCGGAGCTAACCTACGAGCAGTACTTC. Amino acids: CASSGRLAELTYEQYF. The chain links TRBV21-1 to TRBJ2-7; the table's TRBD2 call for D was not verified on the DNA. TRBV21-1 is assigned pseudogene status. The CDR3 contains 16 residues.

The chain couples TRBV5-3 to TRBJ1-6; D unresolved. Being an ORF, TRBV5-3 has a function that is uncertain. V was cut by 1 base and J by 7 bases, with 9 bases left in between. The CDR3 has 14 amino acids. In DNA, the CDR3 is TGTGCCAGAAGCTTGAACAGAAAGAATTCACCCCTCCACTTT. Protein: CARSLNRKNSPLHF.